This T cell receptor (beta chain) was sequenced for a study of OX40 agonist ivuxolimab in advanced cancers. Study context: An anti-OX40 (CD134) antibody with agonistic activity, ivuxolimab, was administered to patients.

Details on this clone: Its antigen is unidentified.

Measured with immunoSEQ multiplex PCR; TCRdb has only the in-frame clones, and not every one. The sample includes under 60,000 clones, about 82% of them seen just once. The CDR3 length is 13 residues. Trimming removed 8 bases from V and 6 bases from J; junction bases left unmatched: 1. The germline CDR1 and CDR2 sequences are MGHDK and SYGVNS. Study-wide results and limits: Relative to CD4+, CD8+ T cells held more expanded clones on average.

This sample comprised CD4+ or CD8+ T cells sorted from blood, obtained in a trial of the OX40 agonist ivuxolimab. The chain couples TRBV25-1 to TRBJ2-1, with 13 nucleotides matching TRBD2. This receptor was identified in an adult with an advanced solid tumor such as melanoma, head and neck, liver or kidney cancer. The CDR3 spells CASRLAGGNEQFF. For the CDR3, the DNA is TGTGCCAGCCGACTAGCGGGGGGCAATGAGCAGTTCTTC.